This paragraph covers one TCR beta chain sequence. What it binds is unknown. This entry comes from a study of monozygotic twins with inflammatory bowel disease. Using the 5' RACE reads, TCRdb records one entry per CDR3 protein without DNA. The listing records just over 300,000 distinct CDR3 sequences. Regarding the study as a whole: Inverse Simpson values showed less TCRbeta diversity in IBD patients than in their healthy co-twins.

Germline V gene data show CDR1 as SGDLS and CDR2 as YYNGEE. The CDR3 totals 13 residues. Sequencing was carried out using blood. V gene TRBV9 combines with J gene TRBJ1-6; the D call of TRBD1 rests on TCRdb alone, since no DNA is present to check it. The receptor was isolated from a human donor with ulcerative colitis or Crohn's disease, or a healthy co-twin of an affected twin (not recorded which). CDR3 in amino acids: CASSTAPSSPLHF.